Listed below are T cell receptor beta chains from one sample, sequenced in a study of vaccination effects on CD4 cells after COVID-19. Their cognate antigens are unknown. Libraries were prepared by immunoSEQ multiplex PCR; TCRdb keeps only in-frame clonotypes and omits some of them. The sample lists about 76,000 clones, roughly three quarters occurring once. This material consisted of CD4+ T cells from PBMCs cultured without peptide, taken before COVID-19 vaccination. Receptors originate from a human donor who received a COVID-19 vaccine. The CDR3 runs from the conserved cysteine through the conserved F or W.

TRBJ2-1	TRBV2	CASSEEGGASNEQFF
TRBJ2-1	TRBV7-9	CASSSWTGGDEQFF
TRBJ2-5	TRBV21-1	CASSDPGTSPGTQYF
TRBJ1-2	TRBV18	CASSPGREGGYTF
TRBJ2-5	TRBV5-5	CASSLAGSETQYF
TRBJ2-1	TRBV10-3	CAISIGTSGGDNEQFF
TRBJ2-5	TRBV11-2	CASSSPGQAETQYF
TRBJ2-2	TRBV12-5	CASGYRGWTGELFF
TRBJ2-2	TRBV7-3	CASGLFGGAGELFF
TRBJ1-2	TRBV21-1	CASSFHRLQENYGYTF
TRBJ2-1	TRBV19	CASSIGGQKEQFF
TRBJ1-2	TRBV28	CATTTSTASNYGYTF
TRBJ1-4	TRBV6-2/TRBV6-3	CASSYARDEKLFF
TRBJ1-5	TRBV24-1	CATSDPRQGSIGPQHF